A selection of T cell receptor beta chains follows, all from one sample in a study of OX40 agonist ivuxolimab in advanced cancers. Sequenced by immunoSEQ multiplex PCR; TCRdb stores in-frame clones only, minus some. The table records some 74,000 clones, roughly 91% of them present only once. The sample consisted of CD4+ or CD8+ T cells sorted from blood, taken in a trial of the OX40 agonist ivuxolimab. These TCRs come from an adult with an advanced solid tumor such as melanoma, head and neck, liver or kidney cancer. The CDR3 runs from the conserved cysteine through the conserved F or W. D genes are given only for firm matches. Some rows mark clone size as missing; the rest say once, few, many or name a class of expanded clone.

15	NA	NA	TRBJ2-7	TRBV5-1	TGCGCCAGCAGCTTGGTCGGGACCGACTCCTACGAGCAGTACTTC	CASSLVGTDSYEQYF
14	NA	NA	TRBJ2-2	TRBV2	TGTGCCAGCACCCGACGGTTCAACACCGGGGAGCTGTTTTTT	CASTRRFNTGELFF
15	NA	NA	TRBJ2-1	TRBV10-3	TGTGCCATCAGTGAGGGGGGGGCCCCCTACAATGAGCAGTTCTTC	CAISEGGAPYNEQFF
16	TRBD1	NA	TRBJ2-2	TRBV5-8	TGTGCCAGCAGCTTTTACCGGGACAGGGGTACCGGGGAGCTGTTTTTT	CASSFYRDRGTGELFF
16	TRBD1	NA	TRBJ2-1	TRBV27	TGTGCCAGCAGCAAGCAGACAGGGGGCCTGAGGGATGAGCAGTTCTTC	CASSKQTGGLRDEQFF
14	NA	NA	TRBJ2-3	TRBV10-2	TGCGCCAGCAGCGACTCACAGGGAGGAGATACGCAGTATTTT	CASSDSQGGDTQYF
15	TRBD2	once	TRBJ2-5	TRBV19	TGTGCCAGTAGCCTGCTAGCGGGGGGGCAAGAGACCCAGTACTTC	CASSLLAGGQETQYF
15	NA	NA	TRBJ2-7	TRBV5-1	TGCGCCAGCAGCTCGGGGCAGGGGATTTCCTACGAGCAGTACTTC	CASSSGQGISYEQYF
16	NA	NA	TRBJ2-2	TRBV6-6	TGTGCCAGCAGAATGCGAGGGGACCAGAACACCGGGGAGCTGTTTTTT	CASRMRGDQNTGELFF
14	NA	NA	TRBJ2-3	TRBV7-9	TGTGCCAGCAGCTACAGGACGGAGAAGGAAACGCAGTATTTT	CASSYRTEKETQYF
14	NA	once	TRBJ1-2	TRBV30	TGTGCCTGGAGTGTACTGACAGGCGGATTTGGCTACACCTTC	CAWSVLTGGFGYTF
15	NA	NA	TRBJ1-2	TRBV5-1	TGCGCCAGCAGCTTGGAACTCCCCGATTCGATCGGCTACACCTTC	CASSLELPDSIGYTF
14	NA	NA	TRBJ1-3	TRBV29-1	TGCAGCGTTGAAGATTCTGGGGCTGGAAACACCATATATTTT	CSVEDSGAGNTIYF
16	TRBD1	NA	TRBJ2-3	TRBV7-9	TGTGCCAGCAGCTTGATGGGACAGATACTCACAGATACGCAGTATTTT	CASSLMGQILTDTQYF
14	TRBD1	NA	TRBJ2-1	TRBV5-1	TGCGCCAGCAGCTTGGAGGGGGCTTACAATGAGCAGTTCTTC	CASSLEGAYNEQFF
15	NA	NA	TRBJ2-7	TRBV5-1	TGCGCCAGCAGCTCAGTCGCCGGGAGCTCCTACGAGCAGTACTTC	CASSSVAGSSYEQYF
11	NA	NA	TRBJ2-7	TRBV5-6	TGTGCCAGCAGCTGGGAGTACGAGCAGTACTTC	CASSWEYEQYF
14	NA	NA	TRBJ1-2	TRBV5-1	TGCGCCAGCAGCTTGGATTCCACAGGGATCGGCTACACCTTC	CASSLDSTGIGYTF
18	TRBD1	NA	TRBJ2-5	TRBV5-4	TGTGCCAGCAGCTCCGCAGGAGGGACAGGGGGTCAAAGATCGGCCCAGTACTTC	CASSSAGGTGGQRSAQYF
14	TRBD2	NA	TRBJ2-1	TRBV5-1	TGCGCCAGCAGCCCCGGGTGGGAGGGTAATGAGCAGTTCTTC	CASSPGWEGNEQFF
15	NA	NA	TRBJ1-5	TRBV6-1	TGTGCCAGCAGTGACCATCAGGGGAGCAATCAGCCCCAGCATTTT	CASSDHQGSNQPQHF
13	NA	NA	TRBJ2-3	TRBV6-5	TGTGCCAGCAGACGACCTTCGGGTGGTACGCAGTATTTT	CASRRPSGGTQYF
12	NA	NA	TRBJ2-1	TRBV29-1	TGCAGCGTTCGCTTCGTGGGGGAGAATCAGTTCTTC	CSVRFVGENQFF
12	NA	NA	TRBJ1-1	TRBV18	TGTGCCAGCTCACCGGGCGACACTGAAGCTTTCTTT	CASSPGDTEAFF
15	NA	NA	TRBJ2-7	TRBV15	TGTGCCACCAGCAGAGAACAGACAGCAACCTACGAGCAGTACTTC	CATSREQTATYEQYF
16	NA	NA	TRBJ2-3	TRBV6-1	TGTGCCAGCAGTGAAGCCCACCGCCGGGGTACAGATACGCAGTATTTT	CASSEAHRRGTDTQYF
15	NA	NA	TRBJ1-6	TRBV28	TGTGCCAGCAGTTTTCGGGCCGCCTATAATTCACCCCTCCACTTT	CASSFRAAYNSPLHF
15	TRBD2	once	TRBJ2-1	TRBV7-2	TGTGCCAGCAGCCAACAGCGGGGGGCGTACAATGAGCAGTTCTTC	CASSQQRGAYNEQFF
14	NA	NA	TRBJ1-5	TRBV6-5	TGTGCCAGCAGAGTATCAGGGGACAATCAGCCCCAGCATTTT	CASRVSGDNQPQHF
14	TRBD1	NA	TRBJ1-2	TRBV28	TGTGCCAGTAGAAAATCCGGGACAGCATATGGCTACACCTTC	CASRKSGTAYGYTF
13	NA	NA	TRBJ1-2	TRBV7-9	TGTGCCAGCAGCTTCTCAACAGGGCATGGCTACACCTTC	CASSFSTGHGYTF
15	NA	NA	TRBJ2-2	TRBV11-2	TGTGCCAGCAGCCCTCAGAAACCAAACACCGGGGAGCTGTTTTTT	CASSPQKPNTGELFF
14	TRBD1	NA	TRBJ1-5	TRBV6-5	TGTGCCAGCAGCCCAGGACAGGGGAATCAGCCCCAGCATTTT	CASSPGQGNQPQHF
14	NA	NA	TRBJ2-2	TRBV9	TGTGCCAGCAGCGTAGGAAATCCGTACGGGGAGCTGTTTTTT	CASSVGNPYGELFF
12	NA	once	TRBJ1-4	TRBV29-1	TGCAGCGTTCGCCAGTTCAATGAAAAACTGTTTTTT	CSVRQFNEKLFF
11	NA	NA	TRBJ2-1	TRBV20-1	TGCAGTGCCGGGACTTCAGAAGAGCAGTTCTTC	CSAGTSEEQFF
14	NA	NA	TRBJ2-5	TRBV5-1	TGCGCCAGCAGCCCACTGACTGCTGAAGAGACCCAGTACTTC	CASSPLTAEETQYF
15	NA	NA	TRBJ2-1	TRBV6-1	TGTGCCAGCAGTGAAGCGCGGGGCCTCGCCAATGAGCAGTTCTTC	CASSEARGLANEQFF
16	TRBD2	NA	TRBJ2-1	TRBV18	TGTGCCAGCTCACCAAGGACTAGCGGGGGGGCTGATGAGCAGTTCTTC	CASSPRTSGGADEQFF
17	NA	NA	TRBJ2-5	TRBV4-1	TGCGCCAGCAGCCCCTCTATTGCTGGACTAACTCAAGAGACCCAGTACTTC	CASSPSIAGLTQETQYF
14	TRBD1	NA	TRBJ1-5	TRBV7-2	TGTGCCAGCAGCTGGGGACAGGGAAGTCAGCCCCAGCATTTT	CASSWGQGSQPQHF
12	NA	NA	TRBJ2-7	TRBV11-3	TGTGCCAGCAGCCCTGACAGCCACGAGCAGTACTTC	CASSPDSHEQYF
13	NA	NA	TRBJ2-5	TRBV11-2	TGTGCCAGCAGCTTATCGGACCAAGAGACCCAGTACTTC	CASSLSDQETQYF
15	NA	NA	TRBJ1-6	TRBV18	TGTGCCAGCTCACCGGACAGCTCCTATAATTCACCCCTCCACTTT	CASSPDSSYNSPLHF
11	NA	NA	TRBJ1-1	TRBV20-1	TGCAGTGCCGCGGGGGACACTGAAGCTTTCTTT	CSAAGDTEAFF
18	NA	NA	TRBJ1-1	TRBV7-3	TGTGCCAGCAGCCCCAGGGTCGTTATCGGGGCTAAGAACACTGAAGCTTTCTTT	CASSPRVVIGAKNTEAFF
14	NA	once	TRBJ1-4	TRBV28	TGTGCCAGCATCGACACCCCAACTAATGAAAAACTGTTTTTT	CASIDTPTNEKLFF
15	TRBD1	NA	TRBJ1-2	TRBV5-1	TGCGCCAGCAGCTGGGGGGACAGCCGGAACTATGGCTACACCTTC	CASSWGDSRNYGYTF
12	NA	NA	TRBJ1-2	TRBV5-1	TGCGCCAGCAGCTTGGGCAGCTATGGCTACACCTTC	CASSLGSYGYTF
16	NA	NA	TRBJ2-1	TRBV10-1	TGCGCCAGCAGCGGTAACGGGGTCGGTTCCTACAATGAGCAGTTCTTC	CASSGNGVGSYNEQFF
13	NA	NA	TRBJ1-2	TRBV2	TGTGCCAGCGCTGCAGGGGAATTCCTTGGCTACACCTTC	CASAAGEFLGYTF
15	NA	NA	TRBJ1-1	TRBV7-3	TGTGCCAGCAGTCCGTCCCTGGTGGTGAACACTGAAGCTTTCTTT	CASSPSLVVNTEAFF
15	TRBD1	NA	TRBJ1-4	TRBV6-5	TGTGCCAGCAGTTATGCGTCGGACAGGCTGAGAAAACTGTTTTTT	CASSYASDRLRKLFF
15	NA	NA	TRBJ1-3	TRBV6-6	TGTGCCAGCAGGCATCTGGACAGTACTGGAAACACCATATATTTT	CASRHLDSTGNTIYF